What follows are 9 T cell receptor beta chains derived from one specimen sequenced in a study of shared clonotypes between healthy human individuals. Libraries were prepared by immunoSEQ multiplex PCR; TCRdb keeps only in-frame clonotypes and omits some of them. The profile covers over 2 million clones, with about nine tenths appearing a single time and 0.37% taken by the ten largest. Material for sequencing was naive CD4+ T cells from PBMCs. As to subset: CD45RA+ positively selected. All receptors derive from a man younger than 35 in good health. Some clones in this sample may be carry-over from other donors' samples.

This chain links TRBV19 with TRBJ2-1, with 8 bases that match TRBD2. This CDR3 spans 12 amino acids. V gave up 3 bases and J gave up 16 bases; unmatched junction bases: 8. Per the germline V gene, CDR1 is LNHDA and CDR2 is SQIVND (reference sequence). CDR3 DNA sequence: TGTGCCAGTAGTATGGGAGCGGGACTAGTATTCTTC. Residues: CASSMGAGLVFF.

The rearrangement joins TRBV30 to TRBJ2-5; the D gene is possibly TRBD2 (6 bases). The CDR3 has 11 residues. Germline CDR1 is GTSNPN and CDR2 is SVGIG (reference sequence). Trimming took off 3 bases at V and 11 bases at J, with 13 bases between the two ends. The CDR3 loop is CAWSGGTAQYF. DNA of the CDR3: TGTGCCTGGAGCGGCGGGACGGCTCAGTACTTC.

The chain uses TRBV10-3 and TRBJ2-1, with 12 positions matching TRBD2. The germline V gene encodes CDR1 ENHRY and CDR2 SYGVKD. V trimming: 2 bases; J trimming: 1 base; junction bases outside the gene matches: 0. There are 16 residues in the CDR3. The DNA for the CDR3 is TGTGCCATCAGTGAGACTAGCGGGAGGTCCTACAATGAGCAGTTCTTC. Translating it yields CAISETSGRSYNEQFF.

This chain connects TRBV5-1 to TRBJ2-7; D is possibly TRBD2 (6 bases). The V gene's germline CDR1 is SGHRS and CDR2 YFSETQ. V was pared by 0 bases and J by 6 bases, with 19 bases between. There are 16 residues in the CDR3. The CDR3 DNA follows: TGCGCCAGCAGCTTGGAATGGACGGGGGTCTGGGTCGAGCAGTACTTC. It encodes CASSLEWTGVWVEQYF.

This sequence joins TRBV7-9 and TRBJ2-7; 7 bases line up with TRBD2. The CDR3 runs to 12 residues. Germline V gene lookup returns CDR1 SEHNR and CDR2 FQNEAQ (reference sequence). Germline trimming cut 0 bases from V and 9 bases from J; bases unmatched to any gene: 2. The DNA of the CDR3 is TGTGCCAGCAGCTTAGCCTCTAGCGGGCAGTACTTC. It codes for CASSLASSGQYF.

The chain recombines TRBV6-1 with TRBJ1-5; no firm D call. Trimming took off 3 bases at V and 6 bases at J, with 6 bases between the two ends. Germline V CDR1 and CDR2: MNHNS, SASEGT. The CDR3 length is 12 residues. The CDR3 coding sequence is TGTGCCAGCAGTGATGGATTTCAGCCCCAGCATTTT. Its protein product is CASSDGFQPQHF.

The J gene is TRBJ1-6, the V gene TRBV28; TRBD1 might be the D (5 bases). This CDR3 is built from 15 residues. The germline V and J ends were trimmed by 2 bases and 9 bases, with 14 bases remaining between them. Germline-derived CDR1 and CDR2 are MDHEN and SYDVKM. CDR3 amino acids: CASSLPSGISSPLHF. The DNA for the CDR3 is TGTGCCAGCAGTTTACCCTCAGGGATAAGTTCACCCCTCCACTTT.

The CDR3: CASRRGLGNEQFF. The CDR3 bases are TGTGCCAGCAGGCGAGGTCTAGGGAATGAGCAGTTCTTC. This sequence joins TRBV5-4 and TRBJ2-1, with D unresolved. This CDR3 contains 13 residues. The germline gives CDR1 SGHNT, CDR2 YYREEE (reference sequence). V was shortened by 5 bases and J by 7 bases, with 13 bases between the two germline ends.

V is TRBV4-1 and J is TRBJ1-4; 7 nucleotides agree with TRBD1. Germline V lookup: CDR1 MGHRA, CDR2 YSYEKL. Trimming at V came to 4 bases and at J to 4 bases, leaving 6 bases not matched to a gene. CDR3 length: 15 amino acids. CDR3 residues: CASSRGTASNEKLFF. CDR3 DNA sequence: TGCGCCAGCAGCCGAGGGACAGCTAGTAATGAAAAACTGTTTTTT.